The clone carrying this TCR beta chain was picked up a small number of times. What it binds is not known. Deep level was the assay's run setting. Sorted-subset replicate PCRs used roughly 180 ng DNA, approximately 33,000 T cell genomes. The table came from immunoSEQ multiplex PCR; TCRdb's copy has only in-frame clones and leaves some out. The profile shows hundreds of thousands of clones, approximately 79% of them singletons. With 3 bases removed from V and 5 bases from J, the gap between germline ends came to 13 bases. Per the germline V gene, CDR1 is SQVTM and CDR2 is ANQGSEA. The CDR3 is made up of 13 amino acids. The study drew all its donors from Caucasian adults living in Nashville, Tennessee. This specimen comes from a study of shared clonotypes between healthy human individuals. Whole-study findings and limits: The generation probabilities recorded for non-shared clonotypes fell below those of clonotypes shared by all four donors.

V gene TRBV29-1 combines with J gene TRBJ2-5, with no clear D. The origin of this receptor is a woman younger than 45 in good health. The sequencing input was memory CD4+ T cells sorted from blood. Noted subset: CD45RA-negative fraction. CDR3: CSVDLGSLETQYF. The CDR3 DNA is TGCAGCGTTGACCTTGGATCCTTGGAGACCCAGTACTTC. The variable domain in full, completed from reference TRBV29-1 and TRBJ2-5, reads SAVISQKPSRDICQRGTSLTIQCQVDSQVTMMFWYRQQPGQSLTLIATANQGSEATYESGFVIDKFPISRPNLTFSTLTVSNMSPEDSSIYLCSVDLGSLETQYFGPGTRLLVL.